The 14 T cell receptor beta chains reported below all come from one sample, sequenced in a study of T-cell memory formation after mild COVID-19. TCRdb re-called the 5' RACE reads through MiXCR, storing one row per CDR3 protein. The sample shows 580,000 or so distinct CDR3 sequences, roughly 17% of them seen only once. Sequenced: PBMCs or a T cell subset sorted from them (not recorded which). Receptors were obtained from an adult woman who had mild COVID-19 (a few samples of this study predate the infection). Cell type and time point are not known.

This rearrangement joins TRBV4-3 to TRBJ1-1; D is possibly TRBD1 (5 bases). The V gene's germline CDR1 is LGHNA and CDR2 YSLEER. This CDR3 has 15 amino acids. V lost 3 bases, J lost 4 bases, and 15 bases lay in between. The CDR3 is CASSQMGSGATEAFF. For the CDR3, the DNA is TGCGCCAGCAGCCAGATGGGGAGCGGGGCCACTGAAGCTTTCTTT.

V gene TRBV5-1 combines with J gene TRBJ2-6; D call uncertain. CDR1 is SGHRS, CDR2 YFSETQ, per germline. With 1 base removed from V and 1 base from J, the gap between germline ends came to 6 bases. CDR3 length: 15 residues. This CDR3 is CASSLSRSGANVLTF. For the CDR3, the DNA is TGCGCCAGCAGCTTGTCCAGATCTGGGGCCAACGTCCTGACTTTC.

This clonotype has just a few counts. The J gene is TRBJ2-7, the V gene TRBV11-2; 9 nucleotides line up with TRBD2. Germline CDR1 and CDR2: SGHAT and FQNNGV. J gave up 3 bases and V 7 bases, and 7 bases lay outside the gene matches. This CDR3 contains 14 residues. CDR3 nucleotide sequence: TGTGCCAGCACGGGAAGCGGGGGGATCTACGAGCAGTACTTC. Its protein is CASTGSGGIYEQYF.

This sequence joins TRBV5-6 and TRBJ1-1; 10 positions match TRBD1. CDR3 size: 14 residues. Trimming cost V 3 bases and J 5 bases; bases outside gene matches: 4. Germline CDR1 SGHDT, CDR2 YYEEEE. CDR3 protein: CASSWDRGVTEAFF. The CDR3 nucleotides read TGTGCCAGCAGCTGGGACAGGGGAGTAACTGAAGCTTTCTTT.

The rearrangement joins TRBV20-1 to TRBJ2-7; 7 nucleotides align to TRBD1. This CDR3 has 13 residues. CDR1 is DFQATT, CDR2 SNEGSKA, per germline (reference sequence). V shed 0 bases, J shed 4 bases, and the junction held 3 bases outside the gene matches. DNA of the CDR3: TGCAGTGCTAGAGACGGGACAGAGTACGAGCAGTACTTC. Translated, it gives CSARDGTEYEQYF.

J is TRBJ2-1 and V is TRBV24-1; 8 bases are a match to TRBD1. Trimming cost V 4 bases and J 8 bases; bases outside gene matches: 12. CDR3 size: 16 residues. Germline assignment: CDR1 KGHDR and CDR2 SFDVKD. CDR3 residues: CATSDGQGESMDEQFF. Here the CDR3 DNA reads TGTGCCACCAGTGACGGACAGGGCGAGTCAATGGATGAGCAGTTCTTC.

At least ten counts were recorded for this clonotype. This chain links TRBV5-1 with TRBJ2-5, with 11 bases aligning to TRBD2. J gave up 1 base and V 1 base, and 9 bases lay outside the gene matches. Germline CDR1 reads SGHRS; CDR2 reads YFSETQ. This CDR3 spans 18 amino acids. The CDR3 is CASSLFSGTSGTQETQYF. The CDR3 region has the DNA TGCGCCAGCAGCTTGTTCTCCGGGACTAGCGGTACCCAAGAGACCCAGTACTTC.

The CDR3 DNA is TGTGCCAGCAGACAGACCTTGTACAATGAGCAGTTCTTC. Protein product: CASRQTLYNEQFF. V and J are TRBV11-2 and TRBJ2-1; D remains ambiguous. V was clipped by 6 bases and J by 4 bases, with 10 bases between them. Germline V gene lookup returns CDR1 SGHAT and CDR2 FQNNGV. The CDR3 consists of 13 residues.

CDR3 sequence reads: CASFRGGTQYF. CDR3 nucleotides: TGTGCCAGCTTCCGCGGGGGTACGCAGTATTTT. This rearrangement joins TRBV12-3 or TRBV12-4 to TRBJ2-3, with TRBD2 identical over 7 bases. V lost 8 bases to trimming and J lost 8 bases; unmatched junction nucleotides: 4. The CDR3 extends over 11 amino acids.

This clonotype showed up just a few times. The chain recombines TRBV6-2 or TRBV6-3 with TRBJ1-1; 8 bases match TRBD1. Trimming removed 5 bases from V and 1 base from J; junction bases left unmatched: 3. Germline CDR1 reads MNHEY; CDR2 reads SVGEGT. This CDR3 has 14 residues. The CDR3 loop is CASSEQGGNTEAFF. Written as DNA, the CDR3 is TGTGCCAGCAGTGAACAGGGGGGGAACACTGAAGCTTTCTTT.

The chain carries TRBV5-5 and TRBJ2-3, with D hard to call. The CDR3 covers 16 residues. V shed 4 bases and J shed 0 bases, with 15 bases lying between them. CDR1 SGHKS and CDR2 YYEKEE come from the germline V gene (reference sequence). CDR3 coding DNA: TGTGCCAGCAGCCCCGACAAGATTTCTAGCACAGATACGCAGTATTTT. This sequence encodes CASSPDKISSTDTQYF.

V and J are TRBV20-1 and TRBJ2-7; no firm D call. Trimming took off 3 bases at V and 5 bases at J, with 14 bases between the two ends. Germline V CDR1 and CDR2: DFQATT, SNEGSKA (reference sequence). The CDR3 sequence is 13 residues long. CDR3 DNA sequence: TGCAGTGCTAGCAGCCCCCCAGGCGACGAGCAGTACTTC. It specifies CSASSPPGDEQYF.

Comments on this clonotype: A read error may be the cause here, since a much bigger clone is one base away. The final CDR3 position lacks the conserved phenylalanine or tryptophan, pointing to a likely read error. This chain uses TRBV7-9 with TRBJ2-5, with D tentatively TRBD2 (5 bases). Trimming pared 7 bases from V and 2 bases from J, leaving 17 bases between. The CDR3 contains 15 residues. CDR1 and CDR2 from the germline V gene are SEHNR and FQNEAQ (reference sequence). The CDR3 DNA sequence: TGTGCCAGCACCTTCGGTTTAGGGAGTCAAGAGACCCAGTACCTC. Its translation: CASTFGLGSQETQYL.

The chain links TRBV21-1 to TRBJ2-7; TRBD2 is the table's D call and was not checked against the DNA. TRBV21-1 is flagged as a pseudogene. This CDR3 spans 20 amino acids. Written as DNA, the CDR3 is TGTGCCAGCAGCAAAGTCGCCACCGGACTAGCGGGAGTAGCGTCCTACGAGCAGTACTTC. It codes for CASSKVATGLAGVASYEQYF.